The present entry profiles one TCR beta chain with its context. The CDR3 spans 13 residues. Losses at the gene ends were 7 bases for V and 4 bases for J; bases not matched to a gene: 6. Looked up from germline, CDR1 is SGHNT and CDR2 is YYREEE (reference sequence). This specimen belongs to a study of blood T cell repertoires in COVID-19. Background on the study: COVID-19 samples, acute and convalescent, were from the United States, Italy and Spain. PBMCs, B-cell-depleted T cells, or T cells provided the cDNA or gDNA that made up the material.

Per the original methods: Estimated nucleated cell counts came from reference gene primer amplification. Libraries were prepared by immunoSEQ multiplex PCR; TCRdb keeps only in-frame clonotypes and omits some of them. The DNA was the basis for D and trimming; V, J and clone size are from that table. The sample has approximately 150,000 clones; around 81% are singletons. The rearrangement links TRBV5-4 to TRBJ2-5; 8 bases are shared with TRBD1. Sequencing used peripheral blood. The receptor's source is a human donor in a cohort sampled during active COVID-19. CDR3: CASHLTGGETQYF. DNA for the CDR3: TGTGCCAGCCACCTTACAGGGGGAGAGACCCAGTACTTC.